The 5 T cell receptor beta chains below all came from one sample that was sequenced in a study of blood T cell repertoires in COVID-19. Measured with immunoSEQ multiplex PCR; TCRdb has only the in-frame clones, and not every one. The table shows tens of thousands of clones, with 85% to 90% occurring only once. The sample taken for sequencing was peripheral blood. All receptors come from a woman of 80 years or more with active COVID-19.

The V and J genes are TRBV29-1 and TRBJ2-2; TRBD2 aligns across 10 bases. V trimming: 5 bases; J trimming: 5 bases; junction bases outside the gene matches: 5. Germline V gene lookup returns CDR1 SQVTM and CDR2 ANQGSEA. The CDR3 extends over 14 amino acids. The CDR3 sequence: CSVRLAGGTGELFF. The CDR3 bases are TGCAGCGTTCGACTAGCGGGCGGGACCGGGGAGCTGTTTTTT.

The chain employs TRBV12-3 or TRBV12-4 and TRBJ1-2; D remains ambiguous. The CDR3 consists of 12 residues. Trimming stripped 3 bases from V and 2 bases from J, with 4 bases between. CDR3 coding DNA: TGTGCCAGCAGTTTCTCCAACTATGGCTACACCTTC. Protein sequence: CASSFSNYGYTF.

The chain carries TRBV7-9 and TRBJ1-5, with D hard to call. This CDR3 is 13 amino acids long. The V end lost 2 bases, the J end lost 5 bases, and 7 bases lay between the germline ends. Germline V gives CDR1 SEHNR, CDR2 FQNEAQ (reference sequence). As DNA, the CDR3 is TGTGCCAGCAGCTTACTGTCCGATCAGCCCCAGCATTTT. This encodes CASSLLSDQPQHF.

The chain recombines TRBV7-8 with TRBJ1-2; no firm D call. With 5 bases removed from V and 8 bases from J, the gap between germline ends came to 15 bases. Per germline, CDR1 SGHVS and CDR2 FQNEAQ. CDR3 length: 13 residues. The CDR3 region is CASSQTGNKGYTF. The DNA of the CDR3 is TGTGCCAGCAGCCAAACGGGAAACAAGGGCTACACCTTC.

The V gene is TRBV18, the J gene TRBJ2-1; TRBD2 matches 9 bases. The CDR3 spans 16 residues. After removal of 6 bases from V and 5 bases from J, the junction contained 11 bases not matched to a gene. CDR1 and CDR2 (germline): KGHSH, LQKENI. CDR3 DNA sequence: TGTGCCAGCTCCCCCCGAGAGACTAGCGGTAACAATGAGCAGTTCTTC. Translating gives CASSPRETSGNNEQFF.